The 18 T cell receptor beta chains below were found in one sample sequenced in a study of blood T cell repertoires in COVID-19. Libraries were prepared by immunoSEQ multiplex PCR; TCRdb keeps only in-frame clonotypes and omits some of them. The table has about 70,000 clones, 75% to 80% seen once. The material sequenced was peripheral blood. The origin of the receptors is a woman in her fifties or sixties with acute or convalescent COVID-19.

The rearrangement uses TRBV7-8 and TRBJ1-3; a possible D gene is TRBD1 (5 bases). The CDR3 is made up of 14 amino acids. Germline V gene data show CDR1 as SGHVS and CDR2 as FQNEAQ. Trimming took off 1 base at V and 8 bases at J, with 12 bases between the two ends. In DNA, the CDR3 is TGTGCCAGCAGCTTAGGGGAGGGGCGGTACACCATATATTTT. Translated, it gives CASSLGEGRYTIYF.

The chain couples TRBV19 to TRBJ2-7; 8 bases map to TRBD1. Trimming at V came to 5 bases and at J to 0 bases, leaving 3 bases not matched to a gene. CDR3 length: 14 residues. The germline CDR1 and CDR2 sequences are LNHDA and SQIVND (reference sequence). CDR3: CASSSRGPSYEQYF. The CDR3 region has the DNA TGTGCCAGTAGTTCCAGGGGGCCCTCCTACGAGCAGTACTTC.

The chain recombines TRBV27 with TRBJ1-1; 11 bases agree with TRBD1. This CDR3 comprises 12 residues. J gave up 10 bases and V 5 bases, and 3 bases lay outside the gene matches. Germline V lookup: CDR1 MNHEY, CDR2 SMNVEV (reference sequence). The CDR3 DNA reads as TGTGCCAGCAGTCACGGGACAGGGGGAGCTTTCTTT. Its protein product is CASSHGTGGAFF.

The chain recombines TRBV10-3 with TRBJ1-6, with unresolved D. The V end was cut by 2 bases, the J end by 5 bases, with 7 bases between. The CDR3 totals 14 residues. Germline values: CDR1 ENHRY, CDR2 SYGVKD. CDR3 nucleotides: TGTGCCATCAGTGAGCCGCCGGATAATTCACCCCTCCACTTT. This gives the protein CAISEPPDNSPLHF.

This clone was seen a handful of times. The J gene is TRBJ1-2, the V gene TRBV15; D is unclear. V was pared by 6 bases and J by 0 bases, with 11 bases between. The CDR3 has 14 amino acids. Germline values: CDR1 LNHNV, CDR2 YYDKDF (reference sequence). CDR3 nucleotides: TGTGCCACCAGTTCACGGGGTTCTAACTATGGCTACACCTTC. Amino acids: CATSSRGSNYGYTF.

V is TRBV3-1 (or the pseudogene TRBV3-2) and J is TRBJ1-1; tentatively, D is TRBD1 (5 bases). This CDR3 spans 12 amino acids. The germline CDR1 and CDR2 sequences are LGHDT and YNNKEL (reference sequence). Trimming cost V 4 bases and J 5 bases, with 8 bases left between them. CDR3 in DNA: TGTGCCAGCAGCCGGTCAGGGACTGAAGCTTTCTTT. Translated, it gives CASSRSGTEAFF.

V usage is TRBV15 and J usage is TRBJ2-4, with 8 bases matching TRBD2. Unmatched junction bases numbered 3, after V lost 2 bases and J lost 0 bases. The CDR3 runs to 16 residues. CDR1 and CDR2 (germline): LNHNV, YYDKDF (reference sequence). The CDR3 loop reads CATSRLSGEAKNIQYF. The CDR3 coding sequence is TGTGCCACCAGCAGACTTAGCGGGGAAGCCAAAAACATTCAGTACTTC.

The rearrangement links TRBV19 to TRBJ1-1, with 9 positions matching TRBD1. Germline V lookup: CDR1 LNHDA, CDR2 SQIVND (reference sequence). The CDR3 spans 15 residues. The V and J ends lost 3 bases and 4 bases, in that order; junction bases with no gene match: 6. CDR3 sequence: CASSMDRGRGTEAFF. CDR3 nucleotide sequence: TGTGCCAGTAGTATGGACAGGGGACGGGGCACTGAAGCTTTCTTT.

The gene calls are TRBV3-1 (or the pseudogene TRBV3-2) and TRBJ2-7, with a weak D call TRBD1 (6 bases). The germline gives CDR1 LGHDT, CDR2 YNNKEL (reference sequence). V lost 4 bases to trimming and J lost 3 bases, with 13 bases between them. CDR3 length equals 14 residues. CDR3 DNA sequence: TGTGCCAGCAGCCCTGGGACACGCCGCTACGAGCAGTACTTC. It encodes CASSPGTRRYEQYF.

The chain joins TRBV7-9 to TRBJ1-1; D gene ambiguous. V lost 5 bases, J lost 4 bases, and 14 bases lay in between. The CDR3 has 14 residues. Germline V gene sequence: CDR1 SEHNR, CDR2 FQNEAQ (reference sequence). CDR3 amino acids: CASSTSVPGTEAFF. CDR3 coding DNA: TGTGCCAGCAGCACTTCTGTCCCGGGCACTGAAGCTTTCTTT.

V gene TRBV27 combines with J gene TRBJ1-3; TRBD1 matches 7 bases. V was pared by 6 bases and J by 1 base, with 6 bases of the junction left unmatched. The CDR3 extends over 15 amino acids. The germline V gene has CDR1 MNHEY and CDR2 SMNVEV (reference sequence). CDR3 coding DNA: TGTGCCAGCAGACAGACAGGGACGTCTGGAAACACCATATATTTT. It translates to CASRQTGTSGNTIYF.

The chain recombines TRBV19 with TRBJ2-1; a weak D match, TRBD2 (6 bases). Germline CDR1 LNHDA, CDR2 SQIVND (reference sequence). Trimming took off 5 bases at V and 2 bases at J, with 16 bases between the two ends. The CDR3 is made up of 16 amino acids. DNA of the CDR3: TGTGCCAGTAGTCAGGGCCTAGCGCAACCCTACAATGAGCAGTTCTTC. Amino acid sequence: CASSQGLAQPYNEQFF. Drawing the rest from reference TRBV19 and TRBJ2-1, the complete variable domain is DGGITQSPKYLFRKEGQNVTLSCEQNLNHDAMYWYRQDPGQGLRLIYYSQIVNDFQKGDIAEGYSVSREKKESFPLTVTSAQKNPTAFYLCASSQGLAQPYNEQFFGPGTRLTVL.

V gene TRBV13 combines with J gene TRBJ1-6; possibly TRBD1 for D (5 bases). CDR3 size: 15 residues. V was trimmed by 3 bases and J by 9 bases, leaving 15 bases between them. Germline V gives CDR1 PRHDT, CDR2 FYEKMQ (reference sequence). In DNA, the CDR3 is TGTGCCAGCAGCTTGGAGGGACCGGGAGGTTCACCCCTCCACTTT. This translates into CASSLEGPGGSPLHF. The full variable domain, rest sourced from reference TRBV13 and TRBJ1-6, is AAGVIQSPRHLIKEKRETATLKCYPIPRHDTVYWYQQGPGQDPQFLISFYEKMQSDKGSIPDRFSAQQFSDYHSELNMSSLELGDSALYFCASSLEGPGGSPLHFGNGTRLTVT.

This clone was recorded once. The V and J genes are TRBV25-1 and TRBJ1-2; D is possibly TRBD1 (5 bases). CDR1 is MGHDK and CDR2 is SYGVNS in the germline V gene. The CDR3 spans 15 residues. V was pared by 1 base and J by 8 bases, with 17 bases between. The CDR3: CASSEWGGTQGGYTF. For the CDR3, the DNA is TGTGCCAGCAGTGAATGGGGGGGAACCCAAGGGGGCTACACCTTC.

J is TRBJ1-2 and V is TRBV6-5; 7 bases map to TRBD1. Per germline, CDR1 MNHEY and CDR2 SVGAGI. The CDR3 has 13 residues. V was pared by 5 bases and J by 1 base, with 1 base of the junction left unmatched. The CDR3 nucleotides are TGTGCCAGCAGTCGGGACAGTAACTATGGCTACACCTTC. Translation gives CASSRDSNYGYTF.

The chain couples TRBV19 to TRBJ2-3; 9 nucleotides match TRBD2. The CDR3 is 15 residues long. Germline V gene data show CDR1 as LNHDA and CDR2 as SQIVND (reference sequence). Losses at the gene ends were 6 bases for V and 3 bases for J; bases not matched to a gene: 7. Written as DNA, the CDR3 is TGTGCCAGTAGCACACCTGGACTAGCGACAGATACGCAGTATTTT. Its translation: CASSTPGLATDTQYF. Complete variable domain (other parts from reference TRBV19 and TRBJ2-3): DGGITQSPKYLFRKEGQNVTLSCEQNLNHDAMYWYRQDPGQGLRLIYYSQIVNDFQKGDIAEGYSVSREKKESFPLTVTSAQKNPTAFYLCASSTPGLATDTQYFGPGTRLTVL.

The chain links TRBV30 to TRBJ2-5; 13 nucleotides line up with TRBD2. Germline CDR1 is GTSNPN and CDR2 is SVGIG (reference sequence). After removal of 4 bases from V and 5 bases from J, the junction contained 10 bases not matched to a gene. CDR3 length: 16 residues. This CDR3 is CAWNLLAGGPAETQYF. In nucleotides, the CDR3 is TGTGCCTGGAATCTACTAGCGGGGGGGCCGGCCGAGACCCAGTACTTC.

V usage is TRBV4-2 and J usage is TRBJ2-7, with a weak D call TRBD1 (6 bases). V gave up 2 bases and J gave up 7 bases, with 18 bases separating them. Germline V CDR1 and CDR2: LGHNA, YNFKEQ. This CDR3 is built from 15 residues. In DNA form, the CDR3 reads TGTGCCAGCAGCCAATTGGGGCAGGGGCCGCGAGAGCAGTACTTC. Its translation: CASSQLGQGPREQYF.